This TCR beta chain originates from a study of shared clonotypes between healthy human individuals. Overall study context: Donors consisted of a couple of women and a few men between 18 and 49. Every donor yielded three CD4 naive, three CD4 memory, two CD8 naive and one CD8 memory plate.

This table comes from immunoSEQ multiplex PCR, and its TCRdb copy is limited to in-frame clones, with some not included. Of more than 2,000,000 clones listed, about 92% are singletons. Concerning this clone itself: The antigen is unknown.

Per germline, CDR1 MRHNA and CDR2 SNTAGT. Losses at the gene ends were 10 bases for V and 5 bases for J; bases not matched to a gene: 5. CDR3 size: 13 residues. Findings and caveats of the study: Depth of sequencing was expected to influence donor clonotype sharing. The study generally estimated greater richness for naive than memory subsets.

Sequencing input: naive CD4+ T cells from PBMCs. Subset indicated: CD45RA+ positively selected. This receptor was obtained from a young man in good health. Some clones in this sample may be carry-over from other donors' samples. This rearrangement joins TRBV6-4 to TRBJ2-2; 9 bases are shared with TRBD2. The CDR3 is CATRLAETGELFF. DNA for the CDR3: TGTGCCACCCGACTAGCGGAGACCGGGGAGCTGTTTTTT.